Listed below are T cell receptor beta chains from one sample, sequenced in a study of T cells after yellow fever vaccination. MiXCR, applied by TCRdb to the 5' RACE reads, yields one record per CDR3 protein. This table holds about 360,000 distinct CDR3 sequences, around 6.5% found once. The sample in question was PBMCs, obtained 5 days after the yellow fever booster vaccination. These receptors all stem from a man aged 25-45 years who received the YFV17D yellow fever vaccine. The CDR3 runs from the conserved cysteine through the conserved F or W. The D gene is left open where the match is weak. Rows may omit the clone size; those that give it use once, few, many or a size class.

v_gene	abundance	j_gene	d_gene	CDR3aa	CDR3nt
TRBV15	NA	TRBJ2-3	TRBD1	CATSSPGQGIRDTQYF	TGTGCCACCAGCAGCCCCGGACAGGGGATACGAGATACGCAGTATTTT
TRBV28	NA	TRBJ2-1	TRBD2	CASSFQREVRNEQFF	TGTGCCAGCAGTTTCCAGCGGGAGGTCCGCAATGAGCAGTTCTTC
TRBV5-1	few	TRBJ2-5	TRBD2	CASSLGRESETQYF	TGCGCCAGCAGCCTCGGGCGGGAGAGTGAGACCCAGTACTTC
TRBV2	many	TRBJ2-7	NA	CASRSQRSSYEQYF	TGTGCCAGCAGGTCACAGAGGAGCTCCTACGAGCAGTACTTC
TRBV4-3	few	TRBJ2-7	NA	CASSQDSDSTYEQYF	TGCGCCAGCAGCCAAGATTCGGACAGCACCTACGAGCAGTACTTC
TRBV5-1	NA	TRBJ1-1	TRBD1	CASSPPTGGNTEAFF	TGCGCCAGCAGCCCCCCGACAGGGGGCAACACTGAAGCTTTCTTT
TRBV7-2	many	TRBJ2-2	NA	CASSLFFPGELFF	TGTGCCAGCAGCTTATTCTTCCCCGGGGAGCTGTTTTTT
TRBV3-1	NA	TRBJ2-7	NA	CASSQAFGSSYEQYF	TGTGCCAGCAGCCAAGCATTCGGGAGCTCCTACGAGCAGTACTTC
TRBV20-1	NA	TRBJ2-7	NA	CSARTGGLYEQYF	TGCAGTGCTAGGACCGGGGGCCTATACGAGCAGTACTTC
TRBV6-1	few	TRBJ1-2	TRBD1	CASSPARDRTSYTF	TGTGCCAGCAGTCCGGCACGGGACAGAACCTCCTACACCTTC
TRBV21-1	few	TRBJ1-2	NA	CASSQRTGSATNYGYTF	TGTGCCAGCAGCCAGAGGACAGGGTCTGCTACTAACTATGGCTACACCTTC
TRBV6-1	few	TRBJ1-1	NA	CASRRQAMNTEAFF	TGTGCCAGCAGGAGACAAGCCATGAACACTGAAGCTTTCTTT
TRBV15	few	TRBJ1-1	NA	CATSRLNTEAFF	TGTGCCACCAGCAGGCTGAACACTGAAGCTTTCTTT
TRBV7-8	few	TRBJ1-1	NA	CASSLGDRINTEAFF	TGTGCCAGCAGCTTAGGTGACAGGATAAACACTGAAGCTTTCTTT
TRBV9	NA	TRBJ2-5	NA	CASSVEPSWETQYF	TGTGCCAGCAGCGTAGAGCCTAGCTGGGAGACCCAGTACTTC
TRBV7-2	few	TRBJ1-1	NA	CASSLIGGVNTEAFF	TGTGCCAGCAGCTTAATTGGGGGGGTGAACACTGAAGCTTTCTTT
TRBV5-1	NA	TRBJ2-2	NA	CASSAAQRNTGELFF	TGCGCCAGCAGCGCGGCACAGCGTAACACCGGGGAGCTGTTTTTT
TRBV18	few	TRBJ2-5	NA	CASSPSGAETQYF	TGTGCCAGCTCACCATCAGGGGCGGAGACCCAGTACTTC
TRBV4-1	NA	TRBJ2-1	TRBD2	CASSPDSAGTSGRAFVNEQFF	TGCGCCAGCAGCCCTGACAGCGCCGGGACTAGCGGGAGGGCCTTTGTCAATGAGCAGTTCTTC
TRBV25-1	few	TRBJ2-3	NA	CASSDQRTVDTQYF	TGTGCCAGCAGTGACCAAAGGACAGTGGATACGCAGTATTTT
TRBV29-1	many	TRBJ2-2	NA	CSVSGLYTGELFF	TGCAGCGTCTCGGGACTTTACACCGGGGAGCTGTTTTTT
TRBV20-1	few	TRBJ2-7	TRBD1	CSARARTGGHYEQYF	TGCAGTGCTAGAGCCCGGACAGGGGGTCACTACGAGCAGTACTTC
TRBV7-2	many	TRBJ2-2	TRBD1	CASSGGQVITGELFF	TGTGCCAGCAGCGGGGGACAGGTGATAACCGGGGAGCTGTTTTTT
TRBV4-3	few	TRBJ2-7	NA	CASSQEFLADTYEQYF	TGCGCCAGCAGCCAAGAATTTCTCGCGGATACCTACGAGCAGTACTTC
TRBV20-1	few	TRBJ1-1	NA	CSARDARGRGNTEAFF	TGCAGTGCTAGAGATGCCCGGGGACGGGGGAACACTGAAGCTTTCTTT
TRBV10-2	few	TRBJ2-1	TRBD2	CASSRTRSVNEQFF	TGCGCCAGCAGTCGGACTAGATCGGTCAATGAGCAGTTCTTC
TRBV7-9	few	TRBJ2-1	NA	CASSLTQGLWDEQFF	TGTGCCAGCAGCTTAACACAGGGCCTCTGGGATGAGCAGTTCTTC
TRBV20-1	few	TRBJ1-5	NA	CSARPGVWNQPQHF	TGCAGTGCTAGGCCAGGGGTGTGGAATCAGCCCCAGCATTTT